These T cell receptor beta chains were read from a single sample in a study of blood T cell repertoires in COVID-19. Clones were sequenced by immunoSEQ multiplex PCR, and TCRdb holds only the in-frame ones, with some missing. The sample lists a few hundred thousand clones, roughly 88% occurring once. Sequencing was carried out using peripheral blood. The receptors shown here come from a middle-aged man who had recovered from COVID-19. Both conserved end residues are part of each CDR3. A D gene is named only where the DNA matches it firmly. Clone size is given for some rows only: seen once, a few or many times, or a class if the clone is expanded.

j_gene,abundance,v_gene,d_gene,CDR3aa,CDR3nt
TRBJ1-1,many,TRBV12-3/TRBV12-4,-,CASTKQLNTEAFF,TGTGCCAGCACCAAACAGTTGAACACTGAAGCTTTCTTT
TRBJ2-1,-,TRBV14,TRBD2,CASSPPPSGPYNEQFF,TGTGCCAGCAGCCCACCGCCTAGCGGGCCCTACAATGAGCAGTTCTTC
TRBJ1-5,few,TRBV6-1,TRBD1,CASSRQGGNQPQHF,TGTGCCAGCAGTAGACAGGGAGGCAATCAGCCCCAGCATTTT
TRBJ2-5,-,TRBV6-2/TRBV6-3,-,CASSYSRSKTQYF,TGTGCCAGCAGTTACTCGAGGTCAAAGACCCAGTACTTC
TRBJ1-2,-,TRBV5-1,-,CASGVQRNYGYTF,TGCGCCAGCGGCGTACAGAGAAACTATGGCTACACCTTC
TRBJ1-1,-,TRBV7-2,-,CASSLAPVASEAFF,TGTGCCAGCAGCTTAGCGCCGGTAGCGTCTGAAGCTTTCTTT
TRBJ2-5,-,TRBV2,-,CASTLQETQYF,TGTGCCAGCACCCTCCAAGAGACCCAGTACTTC
TRBJ1-2,-,TRBV18,-,CASSPSQGIHGYTF,TGTGCCAGCTCCCCCTCGCAGGGTATCCATGGCTACACCTTC
TRBJ2-5,-,TRBV5-8,-,CASSLYSAGGETQYF,TGTGCCAGCAGCCTCTACTCTGCCGGCGGGGAGACCCAGTACTTC
TRBJ1-2,-,TRBV11-2,-,CASSLEGDGYTF,TGTGCCAGCAGCTTGGAGGGCGACGGCTACACCTTC
TRBJ2-1,few,TRBV9,-,CASSSAGASYNEQFF,TGTGCCAGCAGCTCGGCGGGGGCTTCCTACAATGAGCAGTTCTTC
TRBJ1-1,-,TRBV5-1,TRBD1,CASSSWTGMEAFF,TGCGCCAGCAGCTCCTGGACAGGGATGGAAGCTTTCTTT
TRBJ2-1,-,TRBV9,TRBD2,CASSATSGGVDEQFF,TGTGCCAGCAGCGCGACTAGCGGGGGGGTGGATGAGCAGTTCTTC
TRBJ1-1,-,TRBV5-1,-,CASSFSIRSGGSAEAFF,TGCGCCAGCAGCTTCAGTATCCGGTCGGGGGGCTCTGCTGAAGCTTTCTTT
TRBJ2-7,-,TRBV29-1,TRBD1,CSAAPSTGAEVEQYF,TGCAGCGCTGCCCCCTCGACAGGGGCGGAGGTCGAGCAGTACTTC
TRBJ1-6,-,TRBV28,TRBD1,CASSLLTGNNSPLHF,TGTGCCAGCAGTTTATTGACAGGGAATAATTCACCCCTCCACTTT
TRBJ2-6,-,TRBV12-3/TRBV12-4,-,CALAGSGANVLTF,TGTGCCCTTGCGGGGTCCGGGGCCAACGTCCTGACTTTC
TRBJ2-2,-,TRBV19,-,CASSISMNTGELFF,TGTGCCAGTAGTATATCCATGAACACCGGGGAGCTGTTTTTT
TRBJ1-2,-,TRBV19,TRBD1,CASRQGARYYGYTF,TGTGCCAGTCGACAGGGGGCGAGGTACTATGGCTACACCTTC
TRBJ2-1,-,TRBV5-1,TRBD2,CASSLGSGSVNEQFF,TGCGCCAGCAGCTTAGGTAGCGGGAGTGTCAATGAGCAGTTCTTC
TRBJ2-7,-,TRBV5-8,-,CASSEADEQYF,TGTGCCAGCAGCGAAGCGGACGAGCAGTACTTC
TRBJ2-7,-,TRBV28,TRBD2,CASSASGNYEQYF,TGTGCCAGCAGTGCTAGCGGGAACTACGAGCAGTACTTC
TRBJ1-3,-,TRBV9,TRBD1,CASSARDSDFSGNTIYF,TGTGCCAGCAGCGCTCGGGACAGCGACTTCTCTGGAAACACCATATATTTT
TRBJ2-7,-,TRBV5-6,-,CASSSRQGTYEQYF,TGTGCCAGCAGCTCCAGGCAGGGCACCTACGAGCAGTACTTC
TRBJ2-3,-,TRBV12-3/TRBV12-4,-,CAGRSSATDTQYF,TGTGCCGGCCGTAGTAGCGCCACAGATACGCAGTATTTT
TRBJ2-5,-,TRBV7-6,-,CASSLRGYQETQYF,TGTGCCAGCAGCTTAAGGGGGTACCAAGAGACCCAGTACTTC
TRBJ2-5,-,TRBV30,TRBD2,CAWSRASGGQETQYF,TGTGCCTGGAGCCGGGCTAGCGGGGGCCAAGAGACCCAGTACTTC
TRBJ2-3,-,TRBV27,TRBD1,CASSRPGQGTDTQYF,TGTGCCAGCAGCCGCCCGGGACAGGGCACAGATACGCAGTATTTT
TRBJ2-5,-,TRBV5-1,-,CASSPGQRLETQYF,TGCGCCAGCAGCCCGGGACAACGCCTGGAGACCCAGTACTTC
TRBJ2-7,-,TRBV6-2/TRBV6-3,-,CASSPSGRSYEQYF,TGTGCCAGCAGTCCCTCGGGGAGGTCCTACGAGCAGTACTTC
TRBJ2-3,-,TRBV7-2,-,CASSLSSPDTQYF,TGTGCCAGCAGCTTATCGTCCCCAGATACGCAGTATTTT
TRBJ1-2,-,TRBV5-1,TRBD1,CASRQTTGVGNYGYTF,TGCGCCAGCAGACAAACAACAGGGGTGGGGAACTATGGCTACACCTTC
TRBJ2-1,once,TRBV7-2,TRBD2,CASSSQPSGGADEQFF,TGTGCCAGCAGCTCCCAGCCTAGCGGGGGGGCGGATGAGCAGTTCTTC